This T cell receptor (beta chain) was sequenced for a study of T-cell reconstitution after alpha-beta-depleted transplantation in children. Unique molecular identifiers were built into the TCRbeta library. From the PCR reads, TCRdb called clonotypes with MiXCR, one entry per CDR3 protein. The sample contains nearly 400,000 distinct CDR3 sequences, roughly 22% of which appear only once. Per the germline V gene, CDR1 is SGHTA and CDR2 is FQGTGA. CDR3 size: 16 residues. V was clipped by 0 bases and J by 0 bases, with 10 bases between them. The source of this sequence is a human donor who donated a stem cell graft to a child with acute myeloid leukemia. The rearrangement joins TRBV7-3 to TRBJ2-3; maybe TRBD2 (6 bases). The sequenced sample was PBMCs from the stem cell graft donor, obtained from the stem cell graft. Here the CDR3 DNA reads TGTGCCAGCAGCTTAACTCGGAGGGGTAGCACAGATACGCAGTATTTT. Its translation is CASSLTRRGSTDTQYF. The full variable domain, in which reference TRBV7-3 and TRBJ2-3 provide the parts outside the CDR3, is GAGVSQTPSNKVTEKGKYVELRCDPISGHTALYWYRQSLGQGPEFLIYFQGTGAADDSGLPNDRFFAVRPEGSVSTLKIQRTERGDSAVYLCASSLTRRGSTDTQYFGPGTRLTVL.